The clone carrying this TCR beta chain has only a few counts. These data originate in a study of patients and donors after allogeneic stem cell transplantation. Via MiXCR, TCRdb re-called the RT-PCR reads, giving one row per CDR3 protein. This table has 190,000 or so distinct CDR3 sequences, 41% appearing once. Germline V lookup: CDR1 LGHNA, CDR2 YNFKEQ. V was shortened by 0 bases and J by 2 bases, with 8 bases between the two germline ends. CDR3 size: 15 residues. The receptor's source is a human donor who was either an allogeneic HSCT recipient or a stem cell or donor lymphocyte infusion donor (not recorded which). It is not recorded whose cells these are; they may come from a transplant donor. The chain couples TRBV4-2 to TRBJ1-3; no clear D gene. The sequenced material came from blood, either unsorted or a sorted T cell fraction (not recorded which). The CDR3 here is CASSQDWMAGNTIYF. CDR3 DNA: TGTGCCAGCAGCCAAGATTGGATGGCTGGAAACACCATATATTTT.